This T cell receptor beta chain was retrieved from a study of blood T cell repertoires in COVID-19 (dated by TCRdb to 2019 to 2021). Study-level background: Samples covering the acute and convalescent phases of COVID-19 were provided by collaborators in the United States, Italy and Spain. Nearly every sample came with metadata listing a de-identified subject ID, COVID-19 status, age in years and sex. A freely available public database, intended as a resource for researchers studying the immune response to SARS-CoV-2, is where the repertoires were released. Where HLA class I and class II types were available, the types were taken from metadata supplied by the sample provider, not from assay-based typing. Samples were obtained from the ongoing ImmuneRACE study (first 160 participants) and from 950 to 1,500 subjects provided by 6 global collaborators. The dataset comprised deeply sampled blood TCRbeta repertoires from subjects exposed to, actively infected with, or recovered from COVID-19. The material from the prospective study consisted of cDNA or gDNA derived from T cells, B-cell-depleted T cells, or PBMCs.

TCRbeta CDR3 regions were amplified from genomic DNA using the immunoSEQ Assay, a bias-controlled multiplex PCR. The source study handled its data this way. The number of nucleated cells in each sample was estimated from the amplification of reference gene primers within the assay. To quantify the absolute abundance of each unique TCRbeta CDR3 rearrangement, sequence reads were collapsed and filtered. Productive Simpson clonality was computed per sample as the square root of Simpson's diversity index over productive rearrangements. TCRdb took over this immuneACCESS table, retaining in-frame rearrangements with V and J assigned. Such tables are incomplete; in checked studies, under half of the missing clones stem from an unresolved V gene, and the remainder is unexplained. The D gene and trimming were derived from the DNA, and the V and J assignments and clone size from that table. Recorded for this sample are approximately 340,000 clones; approximately 90% of them occurred a single time. The ten largest clonotypes hold 0.8% to 0.9% of the sample.

Enrolling through a virtual design, the prospective study's participants ranged in age from roughly 18 to 89 years and lived across 24 United States geographic areas. Cohort assignment in the prospective study relied on participant-reported clinical history from a screening survey and a study questionnaire. Exposed participants had been in contact, within 2 weeks of entering the study, with a person who had a PCR-confirmed or clinician-diagnosed case of COVID-19. In the prospective study, mobile phlebotomists collected whole blood, serum and a nasopharyngeal or oropharyngeal swab from each participant. Additional blood draws and questionnaires over an approximately two-month period could optionally be provided by prospective study participants. Before DNA extraction, blood samples from the prospective study were shipped at room temperature or frozen. Ends trimmed: V by 5 bases, J by 8 bases; bases unmatched to a gene: 8. From its cysteine to its phenylalanine, the CDR3 spans 13 amino acids. Only CDR3 DNA remains: 39 bases, in frame from the first base. Sequences MRHNA (CDR1) and SNTAGT (CDR2) are obtained from the germline V gene.

The study at large found these results: The amount of clinical and demographic metadata varied by source and participant and was provided uncurated.

Of note for this clone: Its antigen remains undetermined. There are no base qualities to consult, and no much larger clone falls within one base.

The chain is assembled from TRBV6-4 and TRBJ1-2, with 7 junctional bases fitting TRBD1. Sequencing was performed on PBMCs or T cells enriched from blood (not recorded which). This clonotype originated in a woman aged 40 to 55 who had been exposed to COVID-19. The DNA reads as follows: TGTGCCAGCAGTCCAACAGGGGCAGGCGGCTACACCTTC. Its protein is CASSPTGAGGYTF.